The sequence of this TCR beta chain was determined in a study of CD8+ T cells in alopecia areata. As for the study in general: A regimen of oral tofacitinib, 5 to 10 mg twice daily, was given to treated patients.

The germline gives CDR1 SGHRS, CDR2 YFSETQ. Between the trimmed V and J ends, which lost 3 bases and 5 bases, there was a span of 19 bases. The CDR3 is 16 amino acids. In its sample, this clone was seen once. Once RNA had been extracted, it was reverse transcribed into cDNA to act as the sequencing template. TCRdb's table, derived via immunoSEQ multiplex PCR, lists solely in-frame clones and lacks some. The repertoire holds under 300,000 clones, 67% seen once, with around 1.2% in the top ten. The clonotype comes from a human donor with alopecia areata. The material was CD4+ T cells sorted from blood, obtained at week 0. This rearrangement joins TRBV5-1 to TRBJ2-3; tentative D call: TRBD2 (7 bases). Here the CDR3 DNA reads TGCGCCAGCAGCTCCAGGCGCGGGGGCGTGGAAGATACGCAGTATTTT. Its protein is CASSSRRGGVEDTQYF.